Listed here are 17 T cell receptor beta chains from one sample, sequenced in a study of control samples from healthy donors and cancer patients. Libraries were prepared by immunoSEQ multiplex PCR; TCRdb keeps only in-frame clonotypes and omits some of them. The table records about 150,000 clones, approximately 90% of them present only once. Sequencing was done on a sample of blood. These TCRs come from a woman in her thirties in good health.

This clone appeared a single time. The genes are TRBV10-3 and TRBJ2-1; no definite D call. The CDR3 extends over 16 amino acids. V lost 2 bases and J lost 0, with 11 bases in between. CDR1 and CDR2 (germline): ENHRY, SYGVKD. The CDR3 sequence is CAISEQTRSSYNEQFF. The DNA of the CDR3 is TGTGCCATCAGTGAGCAGACTCGAAGCTCCTACAATGAGCAGTTCTTC.

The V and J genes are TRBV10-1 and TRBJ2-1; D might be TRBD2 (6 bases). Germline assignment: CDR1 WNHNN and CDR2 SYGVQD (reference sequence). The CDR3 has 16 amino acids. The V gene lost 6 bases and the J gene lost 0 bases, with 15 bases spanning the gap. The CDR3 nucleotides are TGCGCCAGCAGCGCGGGACGTCCAAGCTCCTACAATGAGCAGTTCTTC. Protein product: CASSAGRPSSYNEQFF.

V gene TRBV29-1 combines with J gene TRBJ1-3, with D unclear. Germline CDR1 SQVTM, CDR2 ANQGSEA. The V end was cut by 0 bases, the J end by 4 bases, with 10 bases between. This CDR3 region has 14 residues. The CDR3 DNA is TGCAGCGTTGAAGAACGAATATCAGGAAACACCATATATTTT. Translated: CSVEERISGNTIYF.

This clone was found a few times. In DNA, the CDR3 is TGTGCCAGCTCACCACCCGGCCCTGAAGCTTTCTTT. Encoded protein: CASSPPGPEAFF. The chain is built from TRBV18 and TRBJ1-1; D is unresolved. CDR1 KGHSH and CDR2 LQKENI come from the germline V gene. Trimming took 0 bases from V and 6 from J, leaving 5 bases between them. The CDR3 spans 12 residues.

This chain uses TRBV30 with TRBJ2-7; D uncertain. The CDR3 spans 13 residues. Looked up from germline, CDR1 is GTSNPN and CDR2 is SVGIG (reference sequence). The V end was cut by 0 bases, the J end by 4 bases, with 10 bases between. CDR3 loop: CAWSVIGVYEQYF. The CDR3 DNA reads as TGTGCCTGGAGTGTAATAGGAGTTTACGAGCAGTACTTC.

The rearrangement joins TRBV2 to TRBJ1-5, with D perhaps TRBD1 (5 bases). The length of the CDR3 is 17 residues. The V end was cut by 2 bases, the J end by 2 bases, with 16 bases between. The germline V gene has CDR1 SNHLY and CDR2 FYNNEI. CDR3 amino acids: CASSEMGPLMGNQPQHF. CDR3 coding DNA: TGTGCCAGCAGTGAAATGGGGCCCTTGATGGGCAATCAGCCCCAGCATTTT.

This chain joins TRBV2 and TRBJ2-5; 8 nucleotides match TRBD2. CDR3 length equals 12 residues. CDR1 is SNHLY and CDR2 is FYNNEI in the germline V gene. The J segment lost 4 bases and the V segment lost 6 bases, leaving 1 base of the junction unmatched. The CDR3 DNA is TGTGCCAGCAGGCGGGGGGTAGAGACCCAGTACTTC. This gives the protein CASRRGVETQYF.

CDR3 sequence reads: CASSMTGLPTEAFF. As DNA, the CDR3 is TGTGCCAGCAGTATGACAGGGCTTCCGACTGAAGCTTTCTTT. The gene calls are TRBV27 and TRBJ1-1, with 7 bases aligning to TRBD1. Germline CDR1 reads MNHEY; CDR2 reads SMNVEV (reference sequence). CDR3 size: 14 residues. The V gene end was trimmed by 5 bases and the J gene end by 5 bases; junction bases not matched to a gene: 8.

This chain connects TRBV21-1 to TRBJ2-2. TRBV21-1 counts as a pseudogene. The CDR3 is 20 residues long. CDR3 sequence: CASSSQHRTAGRANTGELFF. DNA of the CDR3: TGTGCCAGCAGCTCCCAACACCGGACAGCGGGTAGGGCGAACACCGGGGAGCTGTTTTTT.

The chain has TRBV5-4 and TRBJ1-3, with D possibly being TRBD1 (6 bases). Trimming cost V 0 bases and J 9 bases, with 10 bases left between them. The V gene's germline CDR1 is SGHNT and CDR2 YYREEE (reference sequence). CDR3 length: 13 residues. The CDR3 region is CASSLEGGSTIYF. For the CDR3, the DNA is TGTGCCAGCAGCTTGGAGGGGGGTAGCACCATATATTTT.

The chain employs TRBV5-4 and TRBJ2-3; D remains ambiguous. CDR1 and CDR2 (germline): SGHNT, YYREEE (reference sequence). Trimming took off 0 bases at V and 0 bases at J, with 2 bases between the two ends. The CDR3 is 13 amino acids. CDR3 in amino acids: CASSLGSTDTQYF. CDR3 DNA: TGTGCCAGCAGCTTGGGGAGCACAGATACGCAGTATTTT.

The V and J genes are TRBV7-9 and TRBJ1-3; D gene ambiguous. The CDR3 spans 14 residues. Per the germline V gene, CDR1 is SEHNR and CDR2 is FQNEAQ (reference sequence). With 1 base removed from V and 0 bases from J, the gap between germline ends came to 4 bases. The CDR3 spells CASSLEVSGNTIYF. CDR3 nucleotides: TGTGCCAGCAGCTTAGAGGTCTCTGGAAACACCATATATTTT. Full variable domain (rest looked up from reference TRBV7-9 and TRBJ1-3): DTGVSQNPRHKITKRGQNVTFRCDPISEHNRLYWYRQTLGQGPEFLTYFQNEAQLEKSRLLSDRFSAERPKGSFSTLEIQRTEQGDSAMYLCASSLEVSGNTIYFGEGSWLTVV.

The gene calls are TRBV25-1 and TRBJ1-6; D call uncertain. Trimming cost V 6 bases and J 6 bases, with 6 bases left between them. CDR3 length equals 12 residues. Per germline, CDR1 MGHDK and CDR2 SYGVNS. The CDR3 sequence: CASRRSNSPLHF. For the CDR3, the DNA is TGTGCCAGCAGGAGGAGTAATTCACCCCTCCACTTT.

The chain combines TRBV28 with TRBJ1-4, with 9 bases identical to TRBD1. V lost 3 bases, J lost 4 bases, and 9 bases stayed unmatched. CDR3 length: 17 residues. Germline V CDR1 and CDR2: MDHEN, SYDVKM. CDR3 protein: CASSLGQGSPINEKLFF. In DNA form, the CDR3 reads TGTGCCAGCAGTTTGGGACAGGGTTCCCCAATTAATGAAAAACTGTTTTTT.

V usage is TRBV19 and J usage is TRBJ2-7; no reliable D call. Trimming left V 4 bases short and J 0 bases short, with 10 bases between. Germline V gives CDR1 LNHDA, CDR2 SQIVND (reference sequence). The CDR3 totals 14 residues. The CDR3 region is CASSRTVSSYEQYF. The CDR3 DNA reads TGTGCCAGTAGTAGAACAGTTAGCTCCTACGAGCAGTACTTC. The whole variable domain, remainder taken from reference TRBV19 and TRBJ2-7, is DGGITQSPKYLFRKEGQNVTLSCEQNLNHDAMYWYRQDPGQGLRLIYYSQIVNDFQKGDIAEGYSVSREKKESFPLTVTSAQKNPTAFYLCASSRTVSSYEQYFGPGTRLTVT.

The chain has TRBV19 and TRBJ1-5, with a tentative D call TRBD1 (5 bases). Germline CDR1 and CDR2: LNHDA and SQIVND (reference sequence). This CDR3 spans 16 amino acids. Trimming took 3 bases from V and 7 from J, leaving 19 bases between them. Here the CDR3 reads CASSMPDGGRGQPQHF. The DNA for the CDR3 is TGTGCCAGTAGTATGCCCGATGGTGGGAGGGGACAGCCCCAGCATTTT.

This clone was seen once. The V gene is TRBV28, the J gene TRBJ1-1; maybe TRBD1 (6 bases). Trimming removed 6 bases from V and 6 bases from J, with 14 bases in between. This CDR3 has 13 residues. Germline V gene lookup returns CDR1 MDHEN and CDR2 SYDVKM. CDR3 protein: CASRAGGPPEAFF. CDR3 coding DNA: TGTGCCAGCAGGGCCGGGGGGCCACCTGAAGCTTTCTTT.